This is a list of T cell receptor beta chains from one sample in a study of T cells in tumors after PD-1 blockade. Only in-frame clones appear in the TCRdb table, and some are missing; sequencing was by immunoSEQ multiplex PCR. The table shows about 33,000 clones, with around 80% occurring only once. Material: PBMCs, obtained before anti-PD-1 treatment. The receptors stem from a human donor with basal cell carcinoma. CDR3s include the opening cysteine and the closing phenylalanine or tryptophan. The order of the fields is J gene, V gene, clone size, D gene, CDR3 DNA, CDR3 protein. A D gene is named only where the DNA matches it firmly. Some rows mark clone size as missing; the rest say once, few, many or name a class of expanded clone.

J gene: TRBJ1-2
V gene: TRBV14
clone size: .
D gene: .
CDR3 DNA: TGTGCCAGCAGCCAAGTGGTCGGGGGCGGGCACGGCTACACCTTC
CDR3 protein: CASSQVVGGGHGYTF

J gene: TRBJ2-7
V gene: TRBV19
clone size: .
D gene: TRBD1
CDR3 DNA: TGTGCCAGTAGTATAGTTCGGACAGGGGACCACGAGCAGTACTTC
CDR3 protein: CASSIVRTGDHEQYF

J gene: TRBJ1-5
V gene: TRBV6-5
clone size: .
D gene: .
CDR3 DNA: TGTGCCAGCAGCCGCGGGGTCACTAGCAATCAGCCCCAGCATTTT
CDR3 protein: CASSRGVTSNQPQHF

J gene: TRBJ2-3
V gene: TRBV11-3
clone size: few
D gene: .
CDR3 DNA: TGTGCCAGCAGCTCAGGCATCAGTGTGGCAGATACGCAGTATTTT
CDR3 protein: CASSSGISVADTQYF

J gene: TRBJ2-1
V gene: TRBV4-3
clone size: .
D gene: TRBD2
CDR3 DNA: TGCGCCAGCAGCCAAAGCCTAGCGGGAGTTAATGAGCAGTTCTTC
CDR3 protein: CASSQSLAGVNEQFF

J gene: TRBJ2-5
V gene: TRBV5-1
clone size: .
D gene: TRBD2
CDR3 DNA: TGCGCCAGCGGGAGACTAGCGGGTGAAGAGACCCAGTACTTC
CDR3 protein: CASGRLAGEETQYF

J gene: TRBJ2-7
V gene: TRBV6-2/TRBV6-3
clone size: .
D gene: .
CDR3 DNA: TGTGCCAGCAGTTACGGGGACGACGTATCCTACGAGCAGTACTTC
CDR3 protein: CASSYGDDVSYEQYF

J gene: TRBJ2-2
V gene: TRBV24-1
clone size: .
D gene: TRBD2
CDR3 DNA: TGTGCCACCAGTGTGGGGACTAGCGGGAGAGGTGGGGAGCTGTTTTTT
CDR3 protein: CATSVGTSGRGGELFF

J gene: TRBJ1-1
V gene: TRBV6-5
clone size: .
D gene: .
CDR3 DNA: TGTGCCAGCAGGGTCACAGTCTCTCTCCCTGAAGCTTTCTTT
CDR3 protein: CASRVTVSLPEAFF

J gene: TRBJ2-1
V gene: TRBV5-4
clone size: once
D gene: .
CDR3 DNA: TGTGCCAGCAGCTTGGACCAGGATTCCTACAATGAGCAGTTCTTC
CDR3 protein: CASSLDQDSYNEQFF

J gene: TRBJ2-7
V gene: TRBV6-5
clone size: .
D gene: TRBD1
CDR3 DNA: TGTGCCAGCATCCCCGGGACAGGGCGTGCCGAGCAGTACTTC
CDR3 protein: CASIPGTGRAEQYF

J gene: TRBJ2-3
V gene: TRBV10-2
clone size: .
D gene: TRBD2
CDR3 DNA: TGCGCCAGCAGTGAAAGCGGGGATGGCACAGATACGCAGTATTTT
CDR3 protein: CASSESGDGTDTQYF

J gene: TRBJ1-6
V gene: TRBV7-2
clone size: .
D gene: .
CDR3 DNA: TGTGCCAGCAGCCCCCCGGCGACTAATTCACCCCTCCACTTT
CDR3 protein: CASSPPATNSPLHF

J gene: TRBJ2-1
V gene: TRBV28
clone size: .
D gene: TRBD1
CDR3 DNA: TGTGCCAGCAGTTTCGGGAAATGGGACAGGGGGAATGAGCAGTTCTTC
CDR3 protein: CASSFGKWDRGNEQFF

J gene: TRBJ2-3
V gene: TRBV11-3
clone size: .
D gene: .
CDR3 DNA: TGTGCCAGCAGCTTAGATCGACGAAATACGCAGTATTTT
CDR3 protein: CASSLDRRNTQYF

J gene: TRBJ1-4
V gene: TRBV18
clone size: .
D gene: .
CDR3 DNA: TGTGCCAGCTCACCAGGGATTAATGAAAAACTGTTTTTT
CDR3 protein: CASSPGINEKLFF

J gene: TRBJ2-7
V gene: TRBV11-3
clone size: .
D gene: .
CDR3 DNA: TGTGCCAGCAGCTTTGGGGGTAGCGGAGCTAACGAGCAGTACTTC
CDR3 protein: CASSFGGSGANEQYF

J gene: TRBJ1-4
V gene: TRBV2
clone size: .
D gene: .
CDR3 DNA: TGTGCCAGCACCATAGACACACCGATTGAAAAACTGTTTTTT
CDR3 protein: CASTIDTPIEKLFF

J gene: TRBJ2-1
V gene: TRBV21-1
clone size: once
D gene: .
CDR3 DNA: TGTGCCAGCAGCCCCCTTAAGCGGGAGAGCTCCTACAATGAGCAGTTCTTC
CDR3 protein: CASSPLKRESSYNEQFF

J gene: TRBJ2-1
V gene: TRBV14
clone size: .
D gene: TRBD2
CDR3 DNA: TGTGCCAGCAGCCACGGGACTAGCGGTTACAATGAGCAGTTCTTC
CDR3 protein: CASSHGTSGYNEQFF

J gene: TRBJ2-1
V gene: TRBV3-1/TRBV3-2
clone size: .
D gene: TRBD2
CDR3 DNA: TGTGCCAGCAGCCCCTACTTTAGCGGGGGTTTCGATGAGCAGTTCTTC
CDR3 protein: CASSPYFSGGFDEQFF

J gene: TRBJ2-3
V gene: TRBV24-1
clone size: .
D gene: TRBD1
CDR3 DNA: TGTGCCACCAGTGATCTGGGACAGGGGGCGGCAGATACGCAGTATTTT
CDR3 protein: CATSDLGQGAADTQYF

J gene: TRBJ1-6
V gene: TRBV18
clone size: .
D gene: .
CDR3 DNA: TGTGCCAGCTCAGCTGGAGTCGGGGTTAATAATTCACCCCTCCACTTT
CDR3 protein: CASSAGVGVNNSPLHF

J gene: TRBJ2-7
V gene: TRBV6-6
clone size: .
D gene: TRBD1
CDR3 DNA: TGTGCCAGCAGTTTCGGGGACAGCTTCTCCTACGAGCAGTACTTC
CDR3 protein: CASSFGDSFSYEQYF

J gene: TRBJ2-7
V gene: TRBV7-9
clone size: .
D gene: .
CDR3 DNA: TGTGCCAGCAGCTTAGATGGTCCAGGCGAGCAGTACTTC
CDR3 protein: CASSLDGPGEQYF

J gene: TRBJ2-1
V gene: TRBV11-3
clone size: .
D gene: TRBD2
CDR3 DNA: TGTGCCAGCAGCTTAGATCACATCCTGGCGGGAGAGCGGAATGAGCAGTTCTTC
CDR3 protein: CASSLDHILAGERNEQFF

J gene: TRBJ2-5
V gene: TRBV7-2
clone size: few
D gene: .
CDR3 DNA: TGTGCCAGCAGCGGCGCAGATCAAGAGACCCAGTACTTC
CDR3 protein: CASSGADQETQYF

J gene: TRBJ1-5
V gene: TRBV10-1
clone size: .
D gene: .
CDR3 DNA: TGCGCCAGCAGTGGATGGAAGGGGGGAAGGGAGCCCCAGCATTTT
CDR3 protein: CASSGWKGGREPQHF

J gene: TRBJ1-5
V gene: TRBV6-6
clone size: .
D gene: TRBD1
CDR3 DNA: TGTGCCAGCAGTTACCGGACAGGGGTGGGTCAGCCCCAGCATTTT
CDR3 protein: CASSYRTGVGQPQHF

J gene: TRBJ2-3
V gene: TRBV5-1
clone size: few
D gene: TRBD2
CDR3 DNA: TGCGCCAGCAGCCCGGGACTAGCGGCAGATACGCAGTATTTT
CDR3 protein: CASSPGLAADTQYF

J gene: TRBJ1-1
V gene: TRBV6-2/TRBV6-3
clone size: once
D gene: TRBD1
CDR3 DNA: TGTGCCAGCAGCCCGCGACAGGGGGCGCCCACTGAAGCTTTCTTT
CDR3 protein: CASSPRQGAPTEAFF

J gene: TRBJ2-2
V gene: TRBV6-5
clone size: .
D gene: .
CDR3 DNA: TGTGCCAGCAGTTACTCGAGGTTGGGTGGGGAGCTGTTTTTT
CDR3 protein: CASSYSRLGGELFF

J gene: TRBJ2-5
V gene: TRBV7-6
clone size: many
D gene: .
CDR3 DNA: TGTGCCAGCAGCTTAGGGTCAACCCCGGGGGCAGGGGCGTACTTC
CDR3 protein: CASSLGSTPGAGAYF

J gene: TRBJ1-2
V gene: TRBV5-1
clone size: .
D gene: .
CDR3 DNA: TGCGCCAGCAGGAGGACTCCCGATGGTGGATATGGCTACACCTTC
CDR3 protein: CASRRTPDGGYGYTF

J gene: TRBJ2-4
V gene: TRBV29-1
clone size: .
D gene: TRBD1
CDR3 DNA: TGCAGCGTGAGACAGGGAGAAAACATTCAGTACTTC
CDR3 protein: CSVRQGENIQYF

J gene: TRBJ2-3
V gene: TRBV28
clone size: .
D gene: TRBD2
CDR3 DNA: TGTGCCAGCAGAAGAACCGGGACTAGCGGGAGTCACGGCACAGATACGCAGTATTTT
CDR3 protein: CASRRTGTSGSHGTDTQYF

J gene: TRBJ2-5
V gene: TRBV28
clone size: .
D gene: TRBD1
CDR3 DNA: TGTGCCAGCAGTTTCCCGGGACAGGTGCAAGAGACCCAGTACTTC
CDR3 protein: CASSFPGQVQETQYF

J gene: TRBJ2-3
V gene: TRBV15
clone size: few
D gene: .
CDR3 DNA: TGTGCCACCAGCATGGGGTTGGGGCGAACGGAGGGGGCATCGGGAGATACGCAGTATTTT
CDR3 protein: CATSMGLGRTEGASGDTQYF

J gene: TRBJ1-1
V gene: TRBV29-1
clone size: .
D gene: .
CDR3 DNA: TGCAGCGCCAGATCGGAGAACACTGAAGCTTTCTTT
CDR3 protein: CSARSENTEAFF

J gene: TRBJ1-6
V gene: TRBV7-2
clone size: .
D gene: .
CDR3 DNA: TGTGCCAGCAGCTTAGATTCGGCAGGAGGACCCCTCCACTTT
CDR3 protein: CASSLDSAGGPLHF

J gene: TRBJ1-1
V gene: TRBV12-3/TRBV12-4
clone size: .
D gene: .
CDR3 DNA: TGTGCCAGCAGTGATTATGTTGGCACTGAAGCTTTCTTT
CDR3 protein: CASSDYVGTEAFF

J gene: TRBJ2-1
V gene: TRBV7-2
clone size: .
D gene: .
CDR3 DNA: TGTGCCAGCAGCCCCCTACATGAGCAGTTCTTC
CDR3 protein: CASSPLHEQFF

J gene: TRBJ1-3
V gene: TRBV30
clone size: .
D gene: .
CDR3 DNA: TGTGCCGCAGGGCAGGGATCTGGAAACACCATATATTTT
CDR3 protein: CAAGQGSGNTIYF

J gene: TRBJ1-5
V gene: TRBV19
clone size: few
D gene: TRBD1
CDR3 DNA: TGTGCCAGCCAAATAAGAGGACAGGGCCACAATCAGCCCCAGCATTTT
CDR3 protein: CASQIRGQGHNQPQHF

J gene: TRBJ2-3
V gene: TRBV14
clone size: few
D gene: .
CDR3 DNA: TGTGCCAGCAGCCACCCCACAGATACGCAGTATTTT
CDR3 protein: CASSHPTDTQYF